The 17 T cell receptor beta chains reported below all come from one sample, sequenced in a study of cytomegalovirus exposure and HLA in healthy donors. PCR used 60 Vbeta primers and 13 Jbeta primers. TCRdb's copy holds only in-frame clones and misses some; the assay was immunoSEQ multiplex PCR. The sample holds 150,000 to 200,000 clones, roughly three quarters seen once. Sequencing was done on a sample of PBMCs. The receptor set was obtained from a woman between 35 and 50 years old in good health and CMV-seronegative.

The chain combines TRBV28 with TRBJ2-7; maybe TRBD2 (6 bases). Germline V gives CDR1 MDHEN, CDR2 SYDVKM. The length of the CDR3 is 16 residues. Trimming shortened V by 6 bases and J by 2 bases, and 20 bases separated the two germline ends. The DNA for the CDR3 is TGTGCCAGCAGCACTACCTCATCGGGGGTACCCTACGAGCAGTACTTC. Residues: CASSTTSSGVPYEQYF. Full variable domain (remainder filled in from reference TRBV28 and TRBJ2-7): DVKVTQSSRYLVKRTGEKVFLECVQDMDHENMFWYRQDPGLGLRLIYFSYDVKMKEKGDIPEGYSVSREKKERFSLILESASTNQTSMYLCASSTTSSGVPYEQYFGPGTRLTVT.

The genes are TRBV28 and TRBJ2-7; 7 bases align to TRBD1. V dropped 5 bases and J dropped 2; count of bases not matched to a gene: 9. The CDR3 runs to 15 residues. From germline, CDR1 is MDHEN and CDR2 SYDVKM. The CDR3 sequence: CASSPRTGQTYEQYF. CDR3 in DNA: TGTGCCAGCAGTCCCCGGACAGGCCAAACCTACGAGCAGTACTTC.

The chain links TRBV4-3 to TRBJ1-4; D is undetermined. The CDR3 contains 12 residues. V lost 0 bases, J lost 11 bases, and 7 bases lay in between. Germline CDR1 is LGHNA and CDR2 is YSLEER. In nucleotides, the CDR3 is TGCGCCAGCAGCCAAGATCCGAGGAAACTGTTTTTT. Its protein is CASSQDPRKLFF.

Regarding this clone: Given a much more abundant clone one base away, this may be a read error. The chain links TRBV4-1 to TRBJ2-5; 9 nucleotides line up with TRBD2. The CDR3 spans 15 residues. The V gene's germline CDR1 is MGHRA and CDR2 YSYEKL. The DNA for the CDR3 is TGCGCCAGCAGCCAAGAGCGGGGGGGCCAAGGGACCCAGTACTTC. Protein sequence: CASSQERGGQGTQYF.

The genes are TRBV7-2 and TRBJ2-5; 9 positions agree with TRBD1. V trimming: 7 bases; J trimming: 4 bases; junction bases outside the gene matches: 7. Per the germline V gene, CDR1 is SGHTA and CDR2 is FQGNSA. CDR3 length equals 14 residues. CDR3 DNA: TGTGCCAGCACCCTATACAGGGGGCTAGAGACCCAGTACTTC. Its protein is CASTLYRGLETQYF.

This CDR3 is CAWGEQGLMTEAFF. CDR3 nucleotides: TGTGCCTGGGGGGAACAGGGGCTCATGACTGAAGCTTTCTTT. The chain carries TRBV30 and TRBJ1-1; 7 bases map to TRBD1. Germline V gene sequence: CDR1 GTSNPN, CDR2 SVGIG (reference sequence). V shed 5 bases and J 5 bases; nucleotides not matched to a gene: 11. The CDR3 runs 14 residues.

This clone was seen a single time. The chain joins TRBV28 to TRBJ2-5; D may be TRBD1 (6 bases). This CDR3 contains 16 residues. The V end lost 5 bases, the J end lost 3 bases, and 19 bases lay between the germline ends. Germline values: CDR1 MDHEN, CDR2 SYDVKM. CDR3 nucleotides: TGTGCCAGCAGTCAACAGGGTCTTGGGAGCAAAGAGACCCAGTACTTC. Its protein product is CASSQQGLGSKETQYF.

Written as DNA, the CDR3 is TGCGCCAGCAGCCAACTTCTTATTACAGCTTCCAAAAACATTCAGTACTTC. This gives the protein CASSQLLITASKNIQYF. The chain has TRBV4-1 and TRBJ2-4; unclear D gene. Germline values: CDR1 MGHRA, CDR2 YSYEKL. Trimming took off 2 bases at V and 2 bases at J, with 16 bases between the two ends. CDR3 size: 17 residues.

The chain joins TRBV4-2 to TRBJ2-7; TRBD1 agrees at 8 bases. Losses at the gene ends were 4 bases for V and 0 bases for J; bases not matched to a gene: 8. This CDR3 region has 16 residues. CDR1 is LGHNA, CDR2 YNFKEQ, per germline. CDR3 loop: CASSRGTGDLSYEQYF. The CDR3 DNA reads as TGTGCCAGCAGCCGGGGGACAGGCGACCTCTCCTACGAGCAGTACTTC.

This clone has only a few counts. The chain recombines TRBV10-3 with TRBJ2-3, with TRBD2 matching over 7 bases. The CDR3 runs to 14 residues. J lost 6 bases, V lost 4 bases, and 7 bases had no gene match. Per the germline V gene, CDR1 is ENHRY and CDR2 is SYGVKD. The CDR3 is CAISGLAGGDTQYF. CDR3 sequence (DNA): TGTGCCATCAGTGGACTAGCCGGGGGGGATACGCAGTATTTT.

With respect to this clone: The junction differs from germline at one of its ends, possibly a read error. This chain uses TRBV20-1 with TRBJ2-2; D possibly corresponds to TRBD2 (5 bases). CDR3 length equals 11 residues. Per germline, CDR1 DFQATT and CDR2 SNEGSKA (reference sequence). The CDR3 region is CSATITGELFF. CDR3 DNA: TGCAGTGCTACGATCACCGGGGAACTGTTTTTT.

J is TRBJ2-2 and V is TRBV21-1; the table gives TRBD1 as D, unverified against the DNA. TRBV21-1 is labeled a pseudogene. This CDR3 has 19 amino acids. The DNA of the CDR3 is TGTGCCAGCAGCAACCCAAGCGAAAGGCGACAGGGGGCTATTGGGGAGCTGTTTTTT. Translation gives CASSNPSERRQGAIGELFF.

The J gene is TRBJ2-6, the V gene TRBV15; D is uncertain. V was cut by 0 bases and J by 1 base, with 13 bases left in between. This CDR3 is built from 18 residues. Germline V lookup: CDR1 LNHNV, CDR2 YYDKDF (reference sequence). The CDR3 is CATSRDIYPWSGANVLTF. DNA of the CDR3: TGTGCCACCAGCAGAGATATCTACCCCTGGTCTGGGGCCAACGTCCTGACTTTC.

This clone was seen only a few times. V is TRBV6-5 and J is TRBJ1-2, with 8 bases fitting TRBD1. V gave up 6 bases and J gave up 4 bases; unmatched junction bases: 10. The V gene's germline CDR1 is MNHEY and CDR2 SVGAGI. This CDR3 contains 15 residues. The CDR3: CASRLQGQARYGYTF. For the CDR3, the DNA is TGTGCCAGCAGACTCCAGGGACAGGCTCGCTATGGCTACACCTTC.

This chain connects TRBV4-3 to TRBJ2-7; maybe TRBD1 (6 bases). CDR1 LGHNA and CDR2 YSLEER come from the germline V gene. Deletions cut 1 base from V and 4 bases from J, with 20 bases between. The CDR3 is made up of 17 amino acids. CDR3 sequence reads: CASSQGSRGGLRYEQYF. CDR3 nucleotides: TGCGCCAGCAGCCAAGGCAGCAGGGGTGGGTTGAGATACGAGCAGTACTTC.

The V gene is TRBV7-2, the J gene TRBJ1-4, with D hard to call. The CDR3 contains 18 residues. Germline CDR1 is SGHTA and CDR2 is FQGNSA. V was clipped by 4 bases and J by 5 bases, with 23 bases between them. The CDR3 loop reads CASSSTGSQFGINEKLFF. As DNA, the CDR3 is TGTGCCAGCAGCTCCACGGGGTCTCAATTCGGAATAAATGAAAAACTGTTTTTT.

The chain is built from TRBV5-4 and TRBJ2-1; D is possibly TRBD2 (5 bases). With 0 bases removed from V and 5 bases from J, the gap between germline ends came to 12 bases. There are 15 residues in the CDR3. Germline lookup yields CDR1 SGHNT and CDR2 YYREEE (reference sequence). The CDR3 bases are TGTGCCAGCAGCTTGGGCAGGTCCGGGAACAATGAGCAGTTCTTC. Residues: CASSLGRSGNNEQFF.